This TCR beta chain is from a study of T cells in Graves' hyperthyroidism and ophthalmopathy. Study overall: Peripheral blood sampling occurred at initial diagnosis, before any treatment.

Germline V CDR1 and CDR2: MNHEY, SVGAGI. This CDR3 comprises 16 residues. The V gene lost 7 bases and the J gene lost 0 bases, with 19 bases spanning the gap. RNA transcripts served as the template for amplifying TCR beta CDR3 regions. HTBI primers were the set used in a first-round RT-PCR of the TCR CDR3. TCRdb used MiXCR to reprocess the multiplex PCR reads, holding one entry per CDR3 protein. Seen here are a few hundred thousand distinct CDR3 sequences, roughly 14% observed once, and the top ten hold 6.5% to 8%. The source of this sequence is a woman aged 25 to 39 with Graves' hyperthyroidism. The chain has TRBV6-5 and TRBJ2-7; possible D gene TRBD2, 6 bases. Sequencing used blood. CDR3 coding DNA: TGTGCCAGCACCGTTACTAGCCAGGATTCCTCCTACGAGCAGTACTTC. Protein product: CASTVTSQDSSYEQYF.